The entry below gives a single T cell receptor (beta chain) sequence along with its context. Antigen unknown. This sample is drawn from a study of cytomegalovirus exposure and HLA in healthy donors. Regarding the study as a whole: In an earlier analysis, most TCR beta V segments were productive about 87% or about 30% of the time. Apparent HLA restriction characterized most CMV-associated TCR beta chains in a later analysis. The classifier, whose performance was assessed in both the original and validation cohorts, reportedly diagnosed cytomegalovirus status with high specificity and sensitivity.

The V and J ends lost 7 bases and 6 bases respectively, with 18 bases between them. CDR1 and CDR2 (germline): MNHNS, SASEGT. The CDR3 runs to 14 residues. The PCR was carried out with 60 Vbeta primers and 13 Jbeta primers. Clones were read by immunoSEQ multiplex PCR, and TCRdb kept only the in-frame ones, dropping some. The top ten hold around 3.3% of the sample, which has under 200,000 clones, roughly 78% seen once. This TCR was sampled from a middle-aged woman in good health and CMV-seronegative. The chain has TRBV6-1 and TRBJ1-2, with D possibly being TRBD1 (5 bases). What was sequenced was PBMCs. The CDR3: CASTSRGGKNGYTF. The CDR3 nucleotides read TGTGCCAGCACCTCCCGGGGGGGGAAGAATGGCTACACCTTC.